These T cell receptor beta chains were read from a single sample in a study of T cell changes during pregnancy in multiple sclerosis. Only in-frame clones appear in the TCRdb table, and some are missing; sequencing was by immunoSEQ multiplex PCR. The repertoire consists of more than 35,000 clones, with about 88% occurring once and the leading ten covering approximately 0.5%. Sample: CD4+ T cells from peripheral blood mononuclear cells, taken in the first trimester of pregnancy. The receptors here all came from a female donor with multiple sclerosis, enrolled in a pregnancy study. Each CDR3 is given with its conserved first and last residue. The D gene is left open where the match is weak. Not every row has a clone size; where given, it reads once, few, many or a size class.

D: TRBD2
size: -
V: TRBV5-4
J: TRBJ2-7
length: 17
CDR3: CASSAPLAGGIRSEQYF
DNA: TGTGCCAGCAGCGCGCCCCTAGCGGGAGGGATTCGCTCGGAGCAGTACTTC

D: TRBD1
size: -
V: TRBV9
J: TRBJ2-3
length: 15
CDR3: CASSARDRSTDTQYF
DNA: TGTGCCAGCAGCGCAAGGGACAGGAGCACAGATACGCAGTATTTT

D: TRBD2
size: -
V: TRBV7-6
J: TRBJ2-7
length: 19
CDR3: CASSFSAPLAGPVSYEQYF
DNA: TGTGCCAGCAGCTTTAGCGCCCCACTAGCGGGACCTGTCTCCTACGAGCAGTACTTC

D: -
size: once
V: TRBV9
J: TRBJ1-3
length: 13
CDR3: CASSVTEGNTIYF
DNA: TGTGCCAGCAGCGTAACGGAGGGAAACACCATATATTTT

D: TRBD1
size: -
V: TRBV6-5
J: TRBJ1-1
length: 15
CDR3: CASRGPGTGETEAFF
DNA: TGTGCCAGCAGGGGTCCCGGGACAGGTGAGACTGAAGCTTTCTTT

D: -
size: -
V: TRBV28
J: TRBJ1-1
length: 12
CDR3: CASKTGNTEAFF
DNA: TGTGCCAGCAAAACAGGGAACACTGAAGCTTTCTTT

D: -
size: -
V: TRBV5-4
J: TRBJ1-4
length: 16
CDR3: CASSLAEYSTNEKLFF
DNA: TGTGCCAGCAGCTTGGCCGAGTACTCAACTAATGAAAAACTGTTTTTT

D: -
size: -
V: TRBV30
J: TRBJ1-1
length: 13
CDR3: CAWSWPPNTEAFF
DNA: TGTGCCTGGAGTTGGCCCCCAAACACTGAAGCTTTCTTT

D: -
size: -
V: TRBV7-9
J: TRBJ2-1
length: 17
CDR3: CASTHMQADPSYNEQFF
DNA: TGTGCCAGCACACACATGCAAGCGGACCCTTCCTACAATGAGCAGTTCTTC

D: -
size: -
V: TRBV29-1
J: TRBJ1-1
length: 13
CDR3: CSVLRVANTEAFF
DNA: TGCAGCGTTCTCAGGGTTGCGAACACTGAAGCTTTCTTT

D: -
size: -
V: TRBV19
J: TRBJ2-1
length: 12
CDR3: CASSINLNEQFF
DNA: TGTGCCAGTAGTATAAACTTGAATGAGCAGTTCTTC

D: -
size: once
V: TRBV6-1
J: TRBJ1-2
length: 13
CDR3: CASSAYSGYGYTF
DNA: TGTGCCAGCAGTGCGTATAGTGGCTATGGCTACACCTTC

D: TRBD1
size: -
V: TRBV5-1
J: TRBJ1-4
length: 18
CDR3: CASSLTGGITISNEKLFF
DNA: TGCGCCAGCAGCTTAACAGGGGGTATTACCATCTCTAATGAAAAACTGTTTTTT

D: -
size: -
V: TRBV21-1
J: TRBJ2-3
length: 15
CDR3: CASSNLDTCTDTQYF
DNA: TGTGCCAGCAGCAATCTGGACACCTGCACAGATACGCAGTATTTT

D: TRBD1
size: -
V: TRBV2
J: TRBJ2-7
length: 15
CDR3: CASSTAGTVDYEQYF
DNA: TGTGCCAGCAGTACTGCCGGGACAGTCGACTACGAGCAGTACTTC

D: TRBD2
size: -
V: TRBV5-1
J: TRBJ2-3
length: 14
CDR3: CASSPGTRTDTQYF
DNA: TGCGCCAGCAGCCCCGGGACTAGAACAGATACGCAGTATTTT

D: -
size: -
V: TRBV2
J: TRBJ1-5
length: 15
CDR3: CASSMEVDSNQPQHF
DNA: TGTGCCAGCAGTATGGAGGTCGATAGCAATCAGCCCCAGCATTTT

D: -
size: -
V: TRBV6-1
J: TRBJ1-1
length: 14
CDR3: CASILKAGMTEAFF
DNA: TGTGCCAGCATTCTTAAGGCGGGGATGACTGAAGCTTTCTTT

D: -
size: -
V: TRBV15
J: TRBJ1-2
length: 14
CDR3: CATSRDFSNYGYTF
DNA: TGTGCCACCAGCCGGGACTTCTCTAACTATGGCTACACCTTC

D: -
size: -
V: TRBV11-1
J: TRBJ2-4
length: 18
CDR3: CASSVNTLGVLAKNIQYF
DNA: TGTGCCAGCAGCGTCAACACTTTAGGAGTCCTAGCCAAAAACATTCAGTACTTC

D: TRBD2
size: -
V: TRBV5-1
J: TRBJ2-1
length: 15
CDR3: CASSTQGTSGGEQFF
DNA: TGCGCCAGCAGCACACAGGGGACTAGCGGAGGTGAGCAGTTCTTC

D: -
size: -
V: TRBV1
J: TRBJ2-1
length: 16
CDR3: CTSSQDPGLVGNEQFF
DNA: TGCACCAGCAGCCAAGACCCTGGACTAGTGGGGAATGAGCAGTTCTTC

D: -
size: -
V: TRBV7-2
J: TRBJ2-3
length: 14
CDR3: CASSLDGSTDTQYF
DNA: TGTGCCAGCAGCTTAGACGGTAGCACAGATACGCAGTATTTT

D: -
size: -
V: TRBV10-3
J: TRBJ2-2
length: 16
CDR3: CAISGGGTANTGELFF
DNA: TGTGCCATCAGCGGGGGGGGGACAGCCAACACCGGGGAGCTGTTTTTT

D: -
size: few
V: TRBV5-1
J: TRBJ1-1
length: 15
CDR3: CASSLTGMAGTEAFF
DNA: TGCGCCAGCAGCTTGACCGGCATGGCGGGCACTGAAGCTTTCTTT

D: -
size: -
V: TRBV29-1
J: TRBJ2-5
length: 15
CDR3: CSVDGGSVKGETQYF
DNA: TGCAGCGTTGACGGTGGTAGCGTAAAAGGGGAGACCCAGTACTTC

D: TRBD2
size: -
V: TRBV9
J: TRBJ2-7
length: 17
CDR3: CASSLHGTSGKSYEQYF
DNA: TGTGCCAGCAGCTTACACGGGACTAGCGGGAAGTCCTACGAGCAGTACTTC

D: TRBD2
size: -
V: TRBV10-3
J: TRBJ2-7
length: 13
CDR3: CAASGEGNKKQYF
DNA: TGTGCCGCCTCGGGGGAGGGTAATAAAAAGCAGTACTTC

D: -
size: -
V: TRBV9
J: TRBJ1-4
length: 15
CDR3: CASSASGTMNEKLFF
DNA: TGTGCCAGCAGCGCCTCCGGGACAATGAATGAAAAACTGTTTTTT